This is a list of T cell receptor beta chains from one sample in a study of cytomegalovirus exposure and HLA in healthy donors. TCRdb's copy holds only in-frame clones and misses some; the assay was immunoSEQ multiplex PCR. In the table there are about 150,000 clones, approximately 82% of which are singletons. Material for sequencing was PBMCs. The receptor source for this set is a man aged 30-40 years in good health and CMV-seropositive. The CDR3 runs from the conserved cysteine through the conserved F or W. Each record gives: clone size, J gene, V gene, D gene, CDR3 length, CDR3 DNA, CDR3 protein. A D gene is named only where the DNA matches it firmly. Clone size is shown for a subset of rows, as once, few, many or a class of expanded clone.

- TRBJ2-7 TRBV7-2 TRBD2 16 TGTGCCAGCAGCTTAGTCAAGCGGGAGTTCATAGGCGAGCAGTACTTC CASSLVKREFIGEQYF
few TRBJ2-7 TRBV9 - 14 TGTGCCAGCAGCCCAGCCCGGGTCTTCTACGAGCAGTACTTC CASSPARVFYEQYF
- TRBJ1-5 TRBV30 - 13 TGTGCCTGGAGCGCCAGGAGCAATCAGCCCCAGCATTTT CAWSARSNQPQHF
- TRBJ1-4 TRBV5-4 TRBD1 20 TGTGCCAGCAGCTCTTGGGGGCCGGGACAGGGAGATTCAACTAATGAAAAACTGTTTTTT CASSSWGPGQGDSTNEKLFF
- TRBJ1-2 TRBV7-8 TRBD1 16 TGTGCCAGCAGCTTAGGACAGGGGACGTTACTCTATGGCTACACCTTC CASSLGQGTLLYGYTF
- TRBJ2-3 TRBV5-6 TRBD2 15 TGTGCCAGCAGCGCGGGGGGTAGAGACACAGATACGCAGTATTTT CASSAGGRDTDTQYF
- TRBJ1-3 TRBV4-2 TRBD1 15 TGTGCCAGCAGCCAAGTTCTACAGGGGGGAAACACCATATATTTT CASSQVLQGGNTIYF
- TRBJ1-2 TRBV5-4 TRBD1 17 TGTGCCAGCAGCTTGGGGACAGGGGGTTCTCCTAACTATGGCTACACCTTC CASSLGTGGSPNYGYTF
once TRBJ2-7 TRBV7-7 TRBD1 15 TGTGCCAGCAGCTTAGGGACAGGGATCGCCTACGAGCAGTACTTC CASSLGTGIAYEQYF
few TRBJ1-2 TRBV2 - 12 TGTGCCAGCGTTTATGAGTCTCATGGCTACACCTTC CASVYESHGYTF
- TRBJ1-2 TRBV6-5 - 15 TGTGCCAGCAGTTACTCGAGGACAGCTAACTATGGCTACACCTTC CASSYSRTANYGYTF
- TRBJ1-3 TRBV18 TRBD1 15 TGTGCCAGCTCACGCGGACAGGGCGAAGGAAACACCATATATTTT CASSRGQGEGNTIYF
- TRBJ1-2 TRBV2 TRBD1 16 TGTGCCAGCAGTGAAGCGGAGGGGGCCTCTAACTATGGCTACACCTTC CASSEAEGASNYGYTF
- TRBJ1-2 TRBV29-1 - 13 TGCAGCGTTGCAGGTCCCACTAACTATGGCTACACCTTC CSVAGPTNYGYTF
- TRBJ1-4 TRBV9 - 14 TGTGCCAGCAGCAACGGTAATACTAATGAAAAACTGTTTTTT CASSNGNTNEKLFF
- TRBJ2-7 TRBV6-6 - 14 TGTGCCAGCAGTTATCGACCGACAGGACACGAGCAGTACTTC CASSYRPTGHEQYF
- TRBJ2-3 TRBV7-8 - 16 TGTGCCAGCAGCCCCCACGTGAGGCTCCGCACAGATACGCAGTATTTT CASSPHVRLRTDTQYF
few TRBJ1-2 TRBV7-9 - 16 TGTGCCAGCAGCTTAGACCCCCGGGAAAAGGTCTATGGCTACACCTTC CASSLDPREKVYGYTF
- TRBJ1-1 TRBV9 - 15 TGTGCCAGCAGCGTTCGTCCGGGGGGGTTTACTGAAGCTTTCTTT CASSVRPGGFTEAFF
many TRBJ2-1 TRBV11-3 TRBD2 16 TGTGCCAGCAGCTTAGATGGGCGGGAGGGCCGGGATGAGCAGTTCTTC CASSLDGREGRDEQFF
- TRBJ2-1 TRBV2 - 13 TGTGCCAGCAGTGACGGGGGAGTTAACGAGCAGTTCTTC CASSDGGVNEQFF
few TRBJ1-1 TRBV10-2 TRBD1 14 TGCGCCAGCAGTGAGGGGACAGGGTGGACTGAAGCTTTCTTT CASSEGTGWTEAFF
- TRBJ2-7 TRBV6-6 - 13 TGTGCCAGCAGTTTACTAGCCGGATCCGAGCAGTACTTC CASSLLAGSEQYF
- TRBJ1-1 TRBV25-1 - 12 TGTGCCAGCAACACAGTGAACACTGAAGCTTTCTTT CASNTVNTEAFF
- TRBJ2-7 TRBV7-7 TRBD2 18 TGTGCCAGCAGCGCCACCGCCCCGGGACTAGCGGGTTCCTACGAGCAGTACTTC CASSATAPGLAGSYEQYF
- TRBJ2-7 TRBV5-4 - 15 TGTGCCAGCAGCTTGGGGGCTGACGGTGGCTACGAGCAGTACTTC CASSLGADGGYEQYF
- TRBJ2-3 TRBV5-4 - 12 TGTGCCAGCAGCCCCCAGTCAGATACGCAGTATTTT CASSPQSDTQYF
- TRBJ1-5 TRBV2 TRBD1 15 TGTGCCAGCAGTGGTCAGGGGGAGGTAGGTCAGCCCCAGCATTTT CASSGQGEVGQPQHF
- TRBJ2-3 TRBV14 TRBD2 16 TGTGCCAGCAGCTCCGGACTAGCGGGCTATACAGATACGCAGTATTTT CASSSGLAGYTDTQYF
- TRBJ2-2 TRBV28 - 14 TGTGCCAGCAGTTTAATGGGGGGTACCGGGGAGCTGTTTTTT CASSLMGGTGELFF
- TRBJ1-1 TRBV5-1 - 14 TGCGCCAGCAAAAAGACAGATTTGAACACTGAAGCTTTCTTT CASKKTDLNTEAFF
- TRBJ1-1 TRBV5-1 - 15 TGCGCCAGCAGCTTGGCCCACGGGGTGACAACTGAAGCTTTCTTT CASSLAHGVTTEAFF
- TRBJ2-2 TRBV30 - 11 TGTGCCTGGACTAGCCACGGGGAGCTGTTTTTT CAWTSHGELFF
- TRBJ1-5 TRBV28 TRBD1 14 TGTGCCAGCACCCCCGGGACAGGGAGTCAGCCCCAGCATTTT CASTPGTGSQPQHF
- TRBJ2-1 TRBV7-8 TRBD2 16 TGTGCCAGCAGCGTCGGGAGGGGAAAGAAAACGGATGAGCAGTTCTTC CASSVGRGKKTDEQFF
few TRBJ1-2 TRBV7-9 - 14 TGTGCCAGCAGCTATGGGGACTCTAACTATGGCTACACCTTC CASSYGDSNYGYTF
- TRBJ1-1 TRBV18 - 16 TGTGCCAGCTCACCATCACGGACACCCATGAACACTGAAGCTTTCTTT CASSPSRTPMNTEAFF
- TRBJ2-6 TRBV2 TRBD1 18 TGTGCCTACATGGGACAGTCAACCGTTCACTCTGGGGCCAACGTCCTGACTTTC CAYMGQSTVHSGANVLTF
- TRBJ1-1 TRBV11-1 TRBD1 15 TGTGCCAGCAGCTCAAAGGACAGGGATTTCGCTGAAGCTTTCTTT CASSSKDRDFAEAFF
- TRBJ2-6 TRBV5-4 - 15 TGTGCCAGCAGCCCTGGGGGGTCTGGGGCCAACGTCCTGACTTTC CASSPGGSGANVLTF
- TRBJ2-5 TRBV29-1 - 13 TGCAGCGTTGAAACTGGGCCGTCGGAGACCCAGTACTTC CSVETGPSETQYF
- TRBJ1-1 TRBV25-1 - 13 TGTGCCAGCAGTGAAGCAGGCCGCCTTGATGCTTTCTTT CASSEAGRLDAFF
once TRBJ2-1 TRBV5-8 TRBD1 15 TGTGCCAGCAGCCCAGGGGGATCATCCTACAATGAGCAGTTCTTC CASSPGGSSYNEQFF
- TRBJ2-5 TRBV5-1 TRBD1 15 TGCGCCAGCAGAGCGGGACAGGGGGCTTTTGAGACCCAGTACTTC CASRAGQGAFETQYF